A single sample gave rise to the 20 T cell receptor beta chains below, sequenced in a study of CD4 T cells in relation to SARS-CoV-2 and coronaviruses. Unexposed donor CD4+ T cells date from about 2011-2018, before the COVID-19 pandemic. Generated by immunoSEQ multiplex PCR, the TCRdb table keeps only in-frame clones and is missing some. The sample has about 55,000 clones, about nine tenths seen once. Material for sequencing was memory CD4+ T cells from PBMCs. These receptors were obtained from a human donor in good health.

The chain carries TRBV27 and TRBJ2-3; D remains unclear. This CDR3 is 13 amino acids long. V lost 4 bases and J 7 bases, leaving 12 bases between the germline ends. Germline V CDR1 and CDR2: MNHEY, SMNVEV (reference sequence). The CDR3 DNA reads TGTGCCAGCAGTTCGTACAGCAGCTATACGCAGTATTTT. It encodes CASSSYSSYTQYF.

This sequence joins TRBV27 and TRBJ1-2; no definite D call. Germline-derived CDR1 and CDR2 are MNHEY and SMNVEV (reference sequence). Between the trimmed V and J ends, which lost 5 bases and 3 bases, there was a span of 10 bases. This CDR3 comprises 13 residues. CDR3 sequence: CASSTRGDYGYTF. The CDR3 coding sequence is TGTGCCAGCAGTACGCGTGGGGACTATGGCTACACCTTC.

The J gene is TRBJ2-3, the V gene TRBV28; TRBD1 agrees at 8 bases. Germline values: CDR1 MDHEN, CDR2 SYDVKM. This CDR3 has 13 amino acids. Trimming at V came to 7 bases and at J to 1 base, leaving 1 base not matched to a gene. The CDR3 spells CASTGGGTDTQYF. In nucleotides, the CDR3 is TGTGCCAGCACAGGGGGCGGCACAGATACGCAGTATTTT.

The chain recombines TRBV7-3 with TRBJ2-3, with D perhaps matching TRBD1 (5 bases). Trimming removed 3 bases from V and 4 bases from J, with 8 bases in between. Germline V gene data show CDR1 as SGHTA and CDR2 as FQGTGA. The CDR3 spans 13 residues. In DNA, the CDR3 is TGTGCCAGCAGCTTTACAGGATCAGATACGCAGTATTTT. Its translation: CASSFTGSDTQYF.

The chain joins TRBV28 to TRBJ1-1; D is undetermined. The germline CDR1 and CDR2 sequences are MDHEN and SYDVKM. The CDR3 is 13 residues long. The V end was cut by 5 bases, the J end by 11 bases, with 18 bases between. The CDR3 sequence is CASSAPGLQLAFF. Written as DNA, the CDR3 is TGTGCCAGCAGTGCACCGGGCCTGCAGTTGGCTTTCTTT.

The genes are TRBV2 and TRBJ1-6; TRBD1 agrees at 8 bases. After removal of 6 bases from V and 14 bases from J, the junction contained 3 bases not matched to a gene. The CDR3 loop spans 11 amino acids. Germline V gene lookup returns CDR1 SNHLY and CDR2 FYNNEI. The CDR3: CASRDRVTLHF. The CDR3 bases are TGTGCCAGCAGGGACAGGGTGACCCTCCACTTT.

Concerning this clone itself: An end of the junction does not agree with germline; a read error may underlie this. The CDR3 here is CAWTRGRTGGLKTEAFF. The DNA of the CDR3 is TGTGCCTGGACGAGGGGTAGGACAGGGGGCTTGAAGACTGAAGCTTTCTTT. The chain recombines TRBV30 with TRBJ1-1; the match to TRBD1 covers 11 bases. CDR1 is GTSNPN, CDR2 SVGIG, per germline (reference sequence). The CDR3 sequence is 17 residues long.

This chain uses TRBV6-5 with TRBJ2-2; 11 bases map to TRBD2. In germline, CDR1 is MNHEY, CDR2 SVGAGI. V lost 5 bases and J lost 6; bases outside the gene matches: 2. CDR3 length: 14 residues. In nucleotides, the CDR3 is TGTGCCAGCAGTATACTAGCGGGAGCCGGGGAGCTGTTTTTT. Translated, it gives CASSILAGAGELFF.

The V gene is TRBV18, the J gene TRBJ2-7, with 7 bases that match TRBD2. V shed 0 bases and J 2 bases; nucleotides not matched to a gene: 13. The CDR3 is 18 residues long. Germline V lookup: CDR1 KGHSH, CDR2 LQKENI. CDR3 protein: CASSPPSTWREIPYEQYF. In nucleotides, the CDR3 is TGTGCCAGCTCACCACCCTCGACCTGGCGGGAGATTCCCTACGAGCAGTACTTC.

This clone was detected a few times. The chain combines TRBV19 with TRBJ2-5; 7 bases align to TRBD2. The V gene's germline CDR1 is LNHDA and CDR2 SQIVND (reference sequence). CDR3 size: 15 residues. Trimming removed 4 bases from V and 5 bases from J; junction bases left unmatched: 10. CDR3 in amino acids: CASSTESTSWETQYF. CDR3 sequence (DNA): TGTGCCAGTAGTACAGAGTCGACTAGCTGGGAGACCCAGTACTTC.

V usage is TRBV30 and J usage is TRBJ2-3; 7 nucleotides agree with TRBD1. V dropped 3 bases and J dropped 2; count of bases not matched to a gene: 5. CDR1 and CDR2 (germline): GTSNPN, SVGIG (reference sequence). The CDR3 sequence is 14 residues long. CDR3: CAWSSGQITDTQYF. In DNA form, the CDR3 reads TGTGCCTGGAGCTCGGGACAGATCACAGATACGCAGTATTTT. Full variable domain (rest looked up from reference TRBV30 and TRBJ2-3): SQTIHQWPATLVQPVGSPLSLECTVEGTSNPNLYWYRQAAGRGLQLLFYSVGIGQISSEVPQNLSASRPQDRQFILSSKKLLLSDSGFYLCAWSSGQITDTQYFGPGTRLTVL.

The V call is TRBV14, the J call TRBJ2-5; the match to TRBD1 covers 9 bases. This CDR3 comprises 14 residues. J was trimmed by 5 bases and V by 4 bases; bases with no gene match: 5. CDR1 and CDR2 (germline): SGHDN, FVKESK. The DNA for the CDR3 is TGTGCCAGCAGCCTCACAGGGGGCAAGGAGACCCAGTACTTC. Translating gives CASSLTGGKETQYF.

The J gene is TRBJ1-1, the V gene TRBV28, with 7 bases fitting TRBD1. There are 13 residues in the CDR3. Trimming took 6 bases from V and 3 from J; bases not matched to a gene: 4. The germline gives CDR1 MDHEN, CDR2 SYDVKM. CDR3 nucleotide sequence: TGTGCCAGCAGAGGACAGGAGCACACTGAAGCTTTCTTT. It specifies CASRGQEHTEAFF.

J is TRBJ2-2 and V is TRBV6-4; D gene unclear. Trimming took off 3 bases at V and 2 bases at J, with 7 bases between the two ends. The CDR3 consists of 14 residues. Looked up from germline, CDR1 is MRHNA and CDR2 is SNTAGT. CDR3: CASSENVNTGELFF. The CDR3 nucleotides read TGTGCCAGCAGTGAGAATGTAAACACCGGGGAGCTGTTTTTT.

J is TRBJ2-7 and V is TRBV29-1; 12 nucleotides align to TRBD2. J was trimmed by 9 bases and V by 1 base; bases with no gene match: 7. CDR3 length equals 14 residues. Germline values: CDR1 SQVTM, CDR2 ANQGSEA. CDR3: CSVEASGRASGQYF. The CDR3 DNA follows: TGCAGCGTTGAAGCTAGCGGGAGGGCCAGTGGGCAGTACTTC.

The V and J genes are TRBV7-2 and TRBJ1-2; maybe TRBD1 (6 bases). This CDR3 has 13 amino acids. Per germline, CDR1 SGHTA and CDR2 FQGNSA. Trimming took off 3 bases at V and 7 bases at J, with 12 bases between the two ends. CDR3 sequence reads: CASSFGGAGGYTF. DNA for the CDR3: TGTGCCAGCAGCTTTGGGGGGGCTGGTGGCTACACCTTC.

V and J are TRBV2 and TRBJ1-5, with TRBD1 matching over 7 bases. Germline values: CDR1 SNHLY, CDR2 FYNNEI. V lost 2 bases to trimming and J lost 7 bases; unmatched junction nucleotides: 5. The CDR3 length is 14 residues. As DNA, the CDR3 is TGTGCCAGCAGTGAACAGGGGGTCAGGCAGCCCCAGCATTTT. This codes for CASSEQGVRQPQHF.

The chain employs TRBV3-1 (or the pseudogene TRBV3-2) and TRBJ1-3; perhaps TRBD1 as D (5 bases). CDR1 LGHDT and CDR2 YNNKEL come from the germline V gene (reference sequence). CDR3 length: 14 residues. Trimming took 1 base from V and 4 from J, leaving 8 bases between them. The CDR3 is CASSQGDLGNTIYF. CDR3 DNA sequence: TGTGCCAGCAGCCAAGGGGACCTGGGAAACACCATATATTTT.

The chain joins TRBV5-5 to TRBJ1-5; no clear D. CDR1 SGHKS and CDR2 YYEKEE come from the germline V gene (reference sequence). The length of the CDR3 is 13 residues. Trimming took off 0 bases at V and 7 bases at J, with 8 bases between the two ends. Here the CDR3 DNA reads TGTGCCAGCAGCTTGGATGCGGCCCAGCCCCAGCATTTT. Translation: CASSLDAAQPQHF.

V gene TRBV2 combines with J gene TRBJ2-1, with TRBD2 identical over 11 bases. This CDR3 contains 16 residues. Germline V CDR1 and CDR2: SNHLY, FYNNEI. J was trimmed by 3 bases and V by 2 bases; bases with no gene match: 3. CDR3 residues: CASSELGLAGYNEQFF. CDR3 bases: TGTGCCAGCAGTGAATTAGGACTAGCGGGCTACAATGAGCAGTTCTTC.